This T cell receptor beta chain was sequenced in a study of blood T cell repertoires in COVID-19. Study-level information: Italy, Spain and the United States were the sources of the convalescent and acute COVID-19 samples. PBMCs, B-cell-depleted T cells, or T cells provided the cDNA or gDNA that made up the material.

Per germline, CDR1 LGHNA and CDR2 YSLEER. With V trimmed by 1 base and J by 3 bases, 8 bases remained unmatched. This CDR3 is built from 17 residues. Measured with immunoSEQ multiplex PCR; TCRdb has only the in-frame clones, and not every one. In the table there are 200,000 to 250,000 clones, more than 80% of which are singletons. In this sample, this clone turned up a few times. The clonotype originates from a man younger than 45 with COVID-19, enrolled during active disease. The chain joins TRBV4-3 to TRBJ2-2; 7 bases are a match to TRBD1. The sample consisted of peripheral blood. CDR3 DNA sequence: TGCGCCAGCAGCCAAGTGGTCCCAGGGGGATACACCGGGGAGCTGTTTTTT. Amino acids: CASSQVVPGGYTGELFF.